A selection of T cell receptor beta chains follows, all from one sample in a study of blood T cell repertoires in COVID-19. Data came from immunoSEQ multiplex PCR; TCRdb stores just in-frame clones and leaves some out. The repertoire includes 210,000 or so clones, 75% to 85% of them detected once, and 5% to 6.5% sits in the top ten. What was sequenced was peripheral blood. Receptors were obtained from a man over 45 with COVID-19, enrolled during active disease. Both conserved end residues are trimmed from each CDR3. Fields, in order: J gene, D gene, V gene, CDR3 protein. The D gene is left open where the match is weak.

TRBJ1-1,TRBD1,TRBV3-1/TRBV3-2,ASSQPQGAEAF
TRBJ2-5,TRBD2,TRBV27,ASSFLAGASQETQY
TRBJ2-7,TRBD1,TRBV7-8,ASNPTGTGDYEQY
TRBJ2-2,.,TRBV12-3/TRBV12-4,ASRRQTGELF
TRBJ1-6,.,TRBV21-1,ASSNPIQGNSPLH
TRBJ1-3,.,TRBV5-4,ASSLLSTGPGGNTIY
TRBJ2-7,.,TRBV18,ASSRGRVPPSYEQY
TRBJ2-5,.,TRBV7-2,ASSFHGAETQY
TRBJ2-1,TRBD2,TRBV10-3,AISESLSSGGRGI
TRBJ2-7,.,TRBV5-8,ASSATEGLGPGEQY
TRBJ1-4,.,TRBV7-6,ASSSLSVTTNEKLF
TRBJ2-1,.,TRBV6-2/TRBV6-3,ASSYYRGAYNEQF
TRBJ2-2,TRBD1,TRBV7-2,ATAGGPGELF
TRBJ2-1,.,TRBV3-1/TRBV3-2,ASSQMSGSYNEQF
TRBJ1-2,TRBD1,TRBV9,ASSPRRDSYGYT
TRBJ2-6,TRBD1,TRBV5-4,ASSLGTGRGRANVLT
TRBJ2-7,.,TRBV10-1,ASSESQGTRQY
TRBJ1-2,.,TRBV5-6,ASSLVQSNRDGYT
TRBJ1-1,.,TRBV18,ASSPLSSTSTEAF
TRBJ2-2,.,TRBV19,ATQRQVGELF
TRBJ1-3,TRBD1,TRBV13,ASSLKVNPRGPGNTIY
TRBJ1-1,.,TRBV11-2,ASSLWDLNTEAF
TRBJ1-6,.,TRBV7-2,ASSLALTGGDSPLH
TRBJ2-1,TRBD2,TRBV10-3,AISDGGGGNNEQF
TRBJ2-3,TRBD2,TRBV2,ASRRTSGGTDTQY
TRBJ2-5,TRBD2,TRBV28,ATRVGGKTQY
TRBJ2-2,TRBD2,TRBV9,ASSPTSGLYTGELF
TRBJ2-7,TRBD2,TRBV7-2,ASSSTPGLAGRNEQY
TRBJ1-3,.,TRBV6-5,ATNSRVVGNTIY
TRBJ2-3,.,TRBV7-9,ASSLRGPSGDTQY
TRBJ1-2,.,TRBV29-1,RVDAGARGARGYT
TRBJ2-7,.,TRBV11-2,ASSLSHYEQY
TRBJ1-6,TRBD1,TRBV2,ASKQGAGNSPLH
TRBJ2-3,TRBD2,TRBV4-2,ASSPKGEGGGFTDTQY
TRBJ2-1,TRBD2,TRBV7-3,ASSLRGLATNEQF
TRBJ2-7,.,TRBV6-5,ASRLFNAGEQY
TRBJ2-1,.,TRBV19,ASSALATNEQF
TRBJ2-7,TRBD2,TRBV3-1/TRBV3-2,ASSQDPSGGSSSYEQY
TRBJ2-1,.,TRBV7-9,ASLKTGRTYNEQF
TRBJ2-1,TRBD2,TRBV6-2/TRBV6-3,ASSFGLAGYNEQF
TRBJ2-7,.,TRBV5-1,ASNSYNYEQY
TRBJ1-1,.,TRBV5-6,ASSLQQNLQNTEAF
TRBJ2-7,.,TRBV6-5,ASNHRSYEQY
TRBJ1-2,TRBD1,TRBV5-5,ASSRGTGPFYGYT
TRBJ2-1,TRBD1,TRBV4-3,ASSGQGGNEQF
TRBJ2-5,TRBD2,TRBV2,ASSGRGSGGTETQY
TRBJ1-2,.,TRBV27,ASSQQGQGYGYT
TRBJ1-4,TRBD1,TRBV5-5,ASSAPQGADEKLF
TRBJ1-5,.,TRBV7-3,ASSLGVNQPQH
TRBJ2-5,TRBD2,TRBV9,ASSPELAGAETQY